This T cell receptor (beta chain) was identified in a study of cytomegalovirus exposure and HLA in healthy donors (dated by TCRdb to the late 2010s). About the investigation overall: In an earlier analysis of under 750 of the donors, approximately 260 Gb of sequence data and 120 million or so unique TCR beta sequences from some 170 million T cells were reported. Donor age, sex, ethnicity and CMV serostatus were collected together with the repertoire data. HLA typing covered class I and class II loci at four-digit resolution. An earlier analysis of around 580 of the donors used high-throughput TCR beta sequencing to judge whether each TCR beta V gene segment behaved as functional or pseudogenic. The T cell repertoires of 670 or so subjects were profiled by immunosequencing and related to cytomegalovirus serostatus. The study was designed to test whether signatures of past pathogen exposure could be identified by cataloging public T cell receptors. The genetic ancestry cluster associated with self-reported Caucasian donors included 81% of the approximately 430 genotyped donors. Rather than drawing on any new phenotypic data, the later analysis identified candidate immune exposures from TCR beta sequences and the way those sequences occurred across donors. The number of donors typed differed by locus, with about 629-640 for A, B, C, DRB1 and DQB1, around 500 for DQA1, under 610 for DPA1, and some 440 for DPB1. Among some 400 genotyped donors of the cohort, an average of around 250,000 unique TCR beta nucleotide sequences was sequenced per donor, of which 15% to 20% were non-productive. An early release that covered around 590 HLA-typed donors contained approximately 300 gigabases of sequencing data and about 84 million unique TCR sequences. Roughly 5 DR-DQ haplotypes were handled as single units for association and clustering, since linkage in the cohort was strong. Genome-wide SNP genotypes for about 65% of the 666 donors were used in a later genetic analysis, which treated that subset as a discovery cohort. Besides the first cohort of around 700 subjects, a separate validation cohort made up of roughly 130 different subjects was used. A later analysis re-analyzed previously published TCR beta repertoires from 600 to 850 donors and added high-resolution HLA genotyping to study TCR occurrence patterns. To predict cytomegalovirus infection status, the study combined high-throughput TCR immunosequencing, statistical association of individual TCRs with disease status, and machine learning. Every repertoire in the discovery cohort had been generated on one and the same sequencing platform.

General findings and caveats noted by the study authors: A cluster of highly shared sequence variants was judged likely to represent a technical artifact of the sequencing pipeline. In vitro tests confirmed that three of the cytomegalovirus-associated TCR beta chains recognize cytomegalovirus antigens. Some IMGT-functional V segments, including TRBV6-2 and TRBV6-3, could not be told apart with the 87-base-pair reads, so those segments were excluded. According to the authors, the approach could potentially be generalized to other disease states and immunological phenotypes. In a later analysis, HLA-associated TCR beta chains showed more clonal expansion and lower generation probabilities than non-associated chains that were equally common. Broadly in line with IMGT annotations, most TCR beta V segments showed up in productive rearrangements about 87% or about 30% of the time in an earlier analysis of approximately 600 of the donors. A later analysis found that most CMV-associated TCR beta chains appeared HLA-restricted, with HLA associations seemingly driven largely by CMV exposure. In a later analysis, the rate of TCR association differed among HLA loci, with DRB1 alleles having the most associated TCRs and HLA-C alleles having the fewest. This cohort had only TCR beta chains sequenced, and the lack of alpha or paired-chain data limited which features could be detected. Specific HLA alleles were associated with 15,000 to 20,000 TCR beta sequences at a false discovery rate of 0.05 in a later analysis. Most TCR sequences were seen in very few donors, while some public TCRs were found in many individuals. For the cohort, immune exposure information was limited to CMV serostatus. Cytomegalovirus status was reported to be diagnosed by the classifier with high specificity and sensitivity in both the original and validation cohorts. According to a later genetic analysis, donors in an Asian-associated ancestry cluster had fewer N-insertions in productive TCRs than the approximately 700-donor mean. Linkage disequilibrium might explain the correlated functional status among segregating V segments, but an unknown experimental factor could not be excluded. When HLA alleles, especially DR and DQ, strongly co-occurred, TCR associations were difficult to assign to individual alleles. Roughly uniform sequencing depth across donors was assumed in presence/absence analyses, although this assumption may not hold. A later analysis reported that several top co-occurrence clusters appeared linked to parvovirus B19, influenza, CMV and Epstein-Barr virus. Fewer than 20 rarely observed V segments, including chromosome 9 orphons, were excluded from the earlier analysis of approximately 500 of the donors because counts were too low. A total of about 150 TCR beta chains were listed by the study as associated with cytomegalovirus. Because HLA typing was missing for some donors at each locus, association tests included only the typed subset. A further reported finding was that TCR beta sequences accurately predicted the HLA-A and HLA-B alleles for most subjects in the first cohort. In a later genetic analysis, a missense DCLRE1C variant was associated with V-gene and J-gene trimming of TCR beta chains, and the association was replicated in an independent cohort.

The cohort comprised fewer than 750 healthy bone marrow donors. Cohort members were all nominally healthy when sampled, although unrecorded immune exposures were likely present. The donor tested CMV seropositive, placing the donor among the 250 to 350 seropositive members of the cohort. Each donor provided a peripheral blood sample, and peripheral blood mononuclear cells were used for TCR beta sequencing. Genomic DNA was extracted from the blood cell samples with the Qiagen DNeasy Blood Extraction Kit. This clone was counted once. Its antigen remains undetermined. Base qualities are not recorded, but no much larger clone differs from it by a single base. Libraries were built with the immunoSEQ multiplex PCR assay. For the multiplex PCR, a mixture combining 60 forward primers for TCR Vbeta segments and 13 reverse primers for TCR Jbeta segments was used. The CDR3 region of rearranged TCR beta genes was amplified from genomic DNA with a multiplex PCR assay. On the Illumina HiSeq System, the amplified TCR beta libraries were sequenced as 87-base-pair reads. Per the source publication's procedure: Across the 600 to 700 repertoires, a later analysis counted some 81 million unique TCR beta chains, approximately 12 million of which were shared by at least two donors. A nearest-neighbor algorithm error-corrected the raw reads and collapsed the reads into unique sequences, merging closely related sequences to remove PCR and sequencing errors. Alignment of CDR3 sequences to IMGT reference sequences was used to assign V, D and J gene segments. For a sequence to be retained, a match of at least six nucleotides was required to both a V gene segment and a J gene segment. A rearrangement counted as productive if the CDR3 had no stop codons and remained in frame with V and J, and every other rearrangement counted as non-productive. Following IMGT convention, CDR3 was defined as the stretch from the second conserved V-encoded cysteine up to the conserved J-encoded phenylalanine. In an earlier analysis of 550 to 650 of the donors, sequences lacking an unambiguous match to a single V gene segment were excluded. In an earlier analysis of some 590 of the donors, a V segment was called functional when productive rearrangements were above 56.7%, and segregating when the standard deviation between donors exceeded 5%. A statistical classification framework was developed to diagnose cytomegalovirus status using the catalog of TCR beta chain sequences. A later analysis assigned V and J genes by comparing TCR nucleotide sequences with IMGT/GENE-DB human TR gene sequences. In a later analysis, CDR3 sequences and most-parsimonious VDJ recombination scenarios were assigned using the TCRdist pipeline. A later analysis defined each TCR beta chain by its CDR3 amino acid sequence plus V-gene family, and excluded reads lacking a unique V-gene family. A later analysis removed 592 highly shared, low-generation-probability nucleotide sequences to deal with suspected cross-contamination and a sequencing artifact. In a later analysis, a clonal expansion index was calculated for each public chain from normalized within-repertoire ranks of inferred template counts. Generation probabilities in a later analysis came from a VDJ recombination model fitted to out-of-frame rearrangements, and those results were checked against IGoR. A later analysis scored TCR-TCR, TCR-HLA and TCR-CMV co-occurrence with hypergeometric tests, applying a repertoire-size bias correction to TCR pairs. False discovery rates were estimated in a later analysis by permuting HLA or CMV assignments 20 times. A later analysis grouped co-occurring TCRs with DBSCAN, adding TCRdist sequence similarity when clustering within HLA-allele-positive subsets. For co-occurrence clustering, repertoires with fewer than 30,000 or more than 120,000 public chains were excluded, along with roughly 5 repertoires with anomalous nucleotide sharing. In TCRdb, the immuneACCESS table is reduced to in-frame sequences with V and J assigned. These tables do not hold every clone; where another copy was compared, an unresolved V gene accounts for under half, and the others remain unexplained. V, J and clone size were drawn from that table, and D and trimming were deduced from the DNA. A total of 150,000 to 180,000 clones appear in this sample, around 79% of them only once. The ten largest account for less than 10% of the sample.

The germline V gene encodes CDR1 SGHAT and CDR2 FQNNGV. CDR3 length: 13 amino acids, cysteine to phenylalanine. Kept here is only the CDR3 DNA, which spans 39 bases and is read in frame from base 1. The clonotype was recovered from a man aged 25 to 40 in good health and CMV-seropositive. The sample comprised PBMCs. The receptor chain draws on TRBV11-2 and TRBJ2-5; a tentative D match to TRBD1 spans 6 bases. The end of the DNA fits TRBJ2-7 better, so the J call may be wrong. The CDR3 protein: CASSLRQDHEQYF. The DNA sequence is given as TGTGCCAGCAGCTTACGACAGGACCACGAGCAGTACTTC.